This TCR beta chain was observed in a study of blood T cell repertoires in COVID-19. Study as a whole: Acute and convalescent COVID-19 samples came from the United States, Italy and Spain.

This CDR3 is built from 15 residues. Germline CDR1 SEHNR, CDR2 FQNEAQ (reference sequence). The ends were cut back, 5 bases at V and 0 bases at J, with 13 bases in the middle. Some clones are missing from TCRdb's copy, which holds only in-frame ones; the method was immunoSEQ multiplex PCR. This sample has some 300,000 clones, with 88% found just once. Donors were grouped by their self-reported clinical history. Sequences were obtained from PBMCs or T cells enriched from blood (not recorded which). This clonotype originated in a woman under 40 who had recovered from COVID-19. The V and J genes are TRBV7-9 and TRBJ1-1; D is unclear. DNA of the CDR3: TGTGCCAGCAGCGCAACGACAAGTATGAACACTGAAGCTTTCTTT. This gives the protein CASSATTSMNTEAFF. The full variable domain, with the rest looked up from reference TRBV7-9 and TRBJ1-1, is DTGVSQNPRHKITKRGQNVTFRCDPISEHNRLYWYRQTLGQGPEFLTYFQNEAQLEKSRLLSDRFSAERPKGSFSTLEIQRTEQGDSAMYLCASSATTSMNTEAFFGQGTRLTVV.